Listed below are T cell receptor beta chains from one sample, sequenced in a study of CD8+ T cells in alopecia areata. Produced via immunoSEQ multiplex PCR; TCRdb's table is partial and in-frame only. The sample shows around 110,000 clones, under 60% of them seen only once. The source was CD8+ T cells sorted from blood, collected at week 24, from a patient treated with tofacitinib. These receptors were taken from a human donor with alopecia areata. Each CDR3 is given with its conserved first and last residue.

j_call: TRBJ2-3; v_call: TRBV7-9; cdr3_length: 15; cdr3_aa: CASTFPGQGPDTQYF
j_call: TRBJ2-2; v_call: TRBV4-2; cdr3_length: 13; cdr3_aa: CASSPQDTGELFF
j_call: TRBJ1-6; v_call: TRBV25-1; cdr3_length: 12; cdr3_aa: CASSESGPPLHF
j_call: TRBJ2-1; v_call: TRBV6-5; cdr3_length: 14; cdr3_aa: CASKPGQEYNEQFF
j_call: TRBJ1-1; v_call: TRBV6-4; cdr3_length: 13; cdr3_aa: CASSIGMNTEAFF
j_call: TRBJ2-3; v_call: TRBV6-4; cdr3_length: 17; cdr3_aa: CASSDSGSSGGTDTQYF
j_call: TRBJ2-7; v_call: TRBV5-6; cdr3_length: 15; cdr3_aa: CASSSRQGVRYEQYF
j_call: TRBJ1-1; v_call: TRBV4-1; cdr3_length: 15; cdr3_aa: CASTTAKGWNTEAFF
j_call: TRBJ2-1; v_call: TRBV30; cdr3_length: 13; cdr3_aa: CAWTGQSYNEQFF
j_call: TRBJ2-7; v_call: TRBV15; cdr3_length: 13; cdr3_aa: CATSSTRDYEQYF
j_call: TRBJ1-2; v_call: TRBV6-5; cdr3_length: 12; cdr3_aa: CAAGSGYYGYTF
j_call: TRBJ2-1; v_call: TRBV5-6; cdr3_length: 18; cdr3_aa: CASSLGGRGQTLYNEQFF
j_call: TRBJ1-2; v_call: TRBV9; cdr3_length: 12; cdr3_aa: CASSVATGGYTF
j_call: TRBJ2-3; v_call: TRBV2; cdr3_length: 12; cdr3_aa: CASTGATDTQYF
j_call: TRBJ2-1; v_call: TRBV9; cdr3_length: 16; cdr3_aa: CASNVDGTGSDNEQFF
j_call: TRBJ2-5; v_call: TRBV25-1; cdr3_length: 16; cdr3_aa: CASSDPASDISETQYF
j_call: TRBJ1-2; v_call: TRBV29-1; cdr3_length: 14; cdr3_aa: CSVDGGNVNSGYTF
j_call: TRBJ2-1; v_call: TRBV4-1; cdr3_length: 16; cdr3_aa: CASSQGPDPTYNEQFF
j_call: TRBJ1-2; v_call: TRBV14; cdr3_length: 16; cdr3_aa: CASSPLKGTASYGYTF
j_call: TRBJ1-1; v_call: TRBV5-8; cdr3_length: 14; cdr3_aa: CASSWTPGDTEAFF
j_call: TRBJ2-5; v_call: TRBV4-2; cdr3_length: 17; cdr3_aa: CASSQALSGGARETQYF
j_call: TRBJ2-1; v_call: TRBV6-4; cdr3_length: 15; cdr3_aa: CASSGTSGEYNEQFF
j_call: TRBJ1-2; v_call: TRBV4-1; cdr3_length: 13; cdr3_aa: CASSHPTGDGYTF
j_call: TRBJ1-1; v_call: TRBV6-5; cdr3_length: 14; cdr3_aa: CASSLDGASTEAFF